These 22 T cell receptor beta chains originate from one sample sequenced in a study of read filtering for tumor transcriptome and immune sequencing. This library used approximately 390 ng RNA and molecular barcoded adaptors spanning alpha/delta and beta/gamma chains. TCRdb re-analysed the reads in MiXCR, keeping a single row per CDR3 protein. The sample holds more than 55,000 distinct CDR3 sequences, roughly 19% seen once. The sequenced material came from a population of CD138-negative cells sorted from bone marrow. The receptors derive from a donor aged 40 or over with multiple myeloma.

This clonotype was recorded at least ten times. The rearrangement links TRBV28 to TRBJ2-7; D is unresolved. The CDR3 consists of 15 residues. CDR1 is MDHEN and CDR2 is SYDVKM in the germline V gene. The V end lost 2 bases, the J end lost 3 bases, and 14 bases lay between the germline ends. The CDR3 here is CASSLPPTKLYEQYF. The CDR3 DNA sequence: TGTGCCAGCAGTTTACCCCCTACGAAACTCTACGAGCAGTACTTC.

This clonotype came up many times. The chain couples TRBV23-1 to TRBJ2-5, with a weak D call TRBD2 (5 bases). TRBV23-1 is marked as an open reading frame, function uncertain. This CDR3 is 14 amino acids long. V was shortened by 2 bases and J by 0 bases, with 7 bases between the two germline ends. CDR3: CASSQNGDQETQYF. The CDR3 nucleotides are TGCGCCAGCAGTCAAAACGGGGACCAAGAGACCCAGTACTTC.

This clonotype was counted many times. The chain links TRBV4-1 to TRBJ2-1, with 9 positions matching TRBD2. V lost 0 bases, J lost 6 bases, and 6 bases stayed unmatched. Germline V gene sequence: CDR1 MGHRA, CDR2 YSYEKL. The CDR3 is 16 residues long. CDR3 DNA: TGCGCCAGCAGCCAAGATGCGCCTAGCGGGGTCAATGAGCAGTTCTTC. As protein: CASSQDAPSGVNEQFF.

This clonotype was counted ten times or more. This chain uses TRBV27 with TRBJ1-1; D is perhaps TRBD1 (6 bases). The CDR3 consists of 15 residues. V was clipped by 5 bases and J by 1 base, with 14 bases between them. Germline V gives CDR1 MNHEY, CDR2 SMNVEV (reference sequence). The DNA of the CDR3 is TGTGCCAGCAGTCCGCGGGGGGGCCGGAACACTGAAGCTTTCTTT. Encoded protein: CASSPRGGRNTEAFF.

The chain links TRBV5-1 to TRBJ2-3; 7 positions agree with TRBD1. Germline lookup yields CDR1 SGHRS and CDR2 YFSETQ. Trimming at V came to 7 bases and at J to 0 bases, leaving 11 bases not matched to a gene. The CDR3 extends over 16 amino acids. This chain's CDR3 is CASGQDISLSTDTQYF. The CDR3 nucleotides are TGCGCCAGCGGACAGGATATATCCCTGAGCACAGATACGCAGTATTTT.

About this clonotype: One base away lies a much larger clone, so this may be a sequencing read error. This rearrangement joins TRBV20-1 to TRBJ2-2; D is possibly TRBD1 (8 bases). The CDR3 consists of 13 residues. Germline CDR1 is DFQATT and CDR2 is SNEGSKA (reference sequence). The CDR3 sequence is CSATDRGSGELVF. CDR3 nucleotide sequence: TGCAGTGCTACCGACAGGGGCAGCGGGGAGCTGGTTTTT.

This chain joins TRBV29-1 and TRBJ2-3; D possibly uses TRBD1 or TRBD2 (5 bases each). With 7 bases removed from V and 0 bases from J, the gap between germline ends came to 11 bases. This CDR3 is built from 13 residues. CDR1 SQVTM and CDR2 ANQGSEA come from the germline V gene. CDR3 amino acids: CSASGGSTDTQYF. As DNA, the CDR3 is TGCAGCGCGTCTGGGGGTAGCACAGATACGCAGTATTTT.

This chain uses TRBV6-4 with TRBJ2-1; 8 bases are a match to TRBD2. The V gene's germline CDR1 is MRHNA and CDR2 SNTAGT. Germline trimming cut 0 bases from V and 6 bases from J; bases unmatched to any gene: 13. This CDR3 contains 18 residues. DNA of the CDR3: TGTGCCAGCAGTGACTCGATAATACAAGCGGGAGAGGGCAATGAGCAGTTCTTC. As protein: CASSDSIIQAGEGNEQFF.

This clonotype was observed many times. The chain uses TRBV3-1 and TRBJ2-3; D not certain. Trimming shortened V by 5 bases and J by 0 bases, and 9 bases separated the two germline ends. This CDR3 comprises 14 residues. CDR1 is LGHDT and CDR2 is YNNKEL in the germline V gene (reference sequence). Here the CDR3 DNA reads TGTGCCAGCAGCAAACAGCCTAGCACAGATACGCAGTATTTT. Protein sequence: CASSKQPSTDTQYF.

This clonotype has more than one count but fewer than ten. This chain links TRBV25-1 with TRBJ2-2; D may match TRBD1 or TRBD2 (6 bases each). V lost 10 bases, J lost 6 bases, and 18 bases lay in between. Germline CDR1 reads MGHDK; CDR2 reads SYGVNS. The CDR3 loop spans 14 amino acids. DNA for the CDR3: TGTGCCACCATAGGGGGGCCGATGGCCGGGGAGCTGTTTTTT. It encodes CATIGGPMAGELFF.

This clonotype was observed many times. This rearrangement joins TRBV27 to TRBJ2-6; possible D gene TRBD2, 6 bases. The V end lost 10 bases, the J end lost 0 bases, and 13 bases lay between the germline ends. There are 15 residues in the CDR3. Germline CDR1 MNHEY, CDR2 SMNVEV (reference sequence). In nucleotides, the CDR3 is TGTGCCAACCCAGGGACTTTCTCTGGGGCCAACGTCCTGACTTTC. This codes for CANPGTFSGANVLTF.

Comments on this clonotype: It may be a read error: a sequence one base away is much more abundant. The chain has TRBV19 and TRBJ2-7, with 7 bases fitting TRBD2. This CDR3 comprises 15 residues. Germline V lookup: CDR1 LNHDA, CDR2 SQIVND (reference sequence). V lost 2 bases, J lost 3 bases, and 7 bases stayed unmatched. CDR3: CASSILAGAFYEQYF. The CDR3 nucleotides read TGTGCCAGTAGTATACTGGCGGGAGCCTTCTACGAGCAGTACTTC.

This clonotype showed up many times. The chain combines TRBV5-1 with TRBJ2-5, with 11 bases matching TRBD2. The junction had 3 bases not matched to a gene; V was cut back by 0 bases and J by 2 bases. The germline V gene has CDR1 SGHRS and CDR2 YFSETQ. The CDR3 spans 16 residues. CDR3: CASSLGGLAGQETQYF. The CDR3 DNA sequence: TGCGCCAGCAGCTTGGGCGGACTAGCGGGTCAAGAGACCCAGTACTTC.

The chain joins TRBV6-4 to TRBJ2-3; 8 bases agree with TRBD2. V lost 3 bases, J lost 6 bases, and 5 bases stayed unmatched. There are 14 residues in the CDR3. Germline CDR1 MRHNA, CDR2 SNTAGT. CDR3: CASSESGGADTQYF. The CDR3 nucleotides read TGTGCCAGCAGTGAGAGCGGGGGAGCGGATACGCAGTATTTT.

This clonotype has only one observation. This sequence joins TRBV10-3 and TRBJ1-1; D is unresolved. Germline V CDR1 and CDR2: ENHRY, SYGVKD. The CDR3 contains 16 residues. CDR3 protein: CPSSESPQPQNTEAFF. The CDR3 nucleotides read TGTCCCAGCAGTGAGTCCCCTCAACCCCAGAACACTGAAGCTTTCTTT.

The V and J genes are TRBV5-5 and TRBJ1-3; D perhaps matches TRBD1 (6 bases). CDR1 and CDR2 (germline): SGHKS, YYEKEE (reference sequence). The CDR3 extends over 17 amino acids. Trimming cost V 3 bases and J 0 bases, with 16 bases left between them. CDR3 loop: CASSSFLQGPSGNTIYF. The CDR3, as DNA: TGTGCCAGCAGCTCCTTCCTACAGGGACCCTCTGGAAACACCATATATTTT. Drawing the rest from reference TRBV5-5 and TRBJ1-3, the complete variable domain is DAGVTQSPTHLIKTRGQQVTLRCSPISGHKSVSWYQQVLGQGPQFIFQYYEKEERGRGNFPDRFSARQFPNYSSELNVNALLLGDSALYLCASSSFLQGPSGNTIYFGEGSWLTVV.

About this clonotype: An end of the junction differs from the germline gene, which may be a read error. This sequence joins TRBV20-1 and TRBJ2-5; the D is unclear. In germline, CDR1 is DFQATT, CDR2 SNEGSKA (reference sequence). CDR3 length: 12 amino acids. CDR3 amino acids: CSHLDLQETQCF. The CDR3, as DNA: TGCAGTCACCTGGACCTCCAGGAGACCCAGTGCTTC.

This clonotype was seen at least ten times. The rearrangement links TRBV11-2 to TRBJ2-1; 7 bases are a match to TRBD1. The V segment lost 6 bases and the J segment 4 bases; nucleotides outside the gene matches: 12. Germline V gives CDR1 SGHAT, CDR2 FQNNGV. The CDR3 is 16 amino acids. In DNA form, the CDR3 reads TGTGCCAGCAGGCCTGTGAAGGGGGCAGCGTACAATGAGCAGTTCTTC. Translated, it gives CASRPVKGAAYNEQFF.

The sample holds a few counts of this clonotype. The chain has TRBV11-2 and TRBJ1-1; D call uncertain. Germline V gene lookup returns CDR1 SGHAT and CDR2 FQNNGV. The CDR3 totals 9 residues. Trimming cost V 0 bases and J 13 bases, with 3 bases left between them. The CDR3 DNA is TGTGCCAGCAGCTTAGAGAGTTTCTTT. It translates to CASSLESFF.

This chain connects TRBV9 to TRBJ2-5, with TRBD2 identical over 8 bases. The CDR3 has 15 amino acids. Per the germline V gene, CDR1 is SGDLS and CDR2 is YYNGEE. V lost 4 bases, J lost 2 bases, and 7 bases stayed unmatched. CDR3 DNA: TGTGCCAGCAGCCCCACTAGCGGACCACAAGAGACCCAGTACTTC. Residues: CASSPTSGPQETQYF.

This clonotype was observed many times. The chain combines TRBV11-2 with TRBJ1-1; no clear D. Looked up from germline, CDR1 is SGHAT and CDR2 is FQNNGV. The ends were cut back, 4 bases at V and 4 bases at J, with 28 bases in the middle. This CDR3 is built from 19 residues. CDR3 sequence: CASSYLPPDGYSRFTEAFF. CDR3 in DNA: TGTGCCAGCAGCTATTTACCCCCGGACGGGTACTCAAGGTTCACTGAAGCTTTCTTT. Supplemented by reference TRBV11-2 and TRBJ1-1, the full variable domain reads EAGVAQSPRYKIIEKRQSVAFWCNPISGHATLYWYQQILGQGPKLLIQFQNNGVVDDSQLPKDRFSAERLKGVDSTLKIQPAKLEDSAVYLCASSYLPPDGYSRFTEAFFGQGTRLTVV.

This clonotype was observed at least ten times. This chain joins TRBV11-2 and TRBJ2-7; D gene unclear. The CDR3 spans 14 residues. Trimming removed 0 bases from V and 0 bases from J, with 6 bases in between. Germline-derived CDR1 and CDR2 are SGHAT and FQNNGV. CDR3 sequence: CASSLDPSSYEQYF. The CDR3 DNA reads TGTGCCAGCAGCTTAGACCCGAGCTCCTACGAGCAGTACTTC.